What follows is one T cell receptor beta chain and its context. The antigen is unknown. The sample comes from a study of CD8 T cell repertoires and HIV-1 epitope variants. The V end lost 3 bases, the J end lost 4 bases, and 18 bases lay between the germline ends. CDR3 length: 16 amino acids. The germline V gene has CDR1 MNHEY and CDR2 SVGAGI. The protocol was immunoSEQ multiplex PCR, while the TCRdb copy is restricted to in-frame clones and leaves out a portion. The top ten clones hold 42% of a sample with about 5,000 clones, approximately 66% of them seen once. The chain uses TRBV6-5 and TRBJ1-1, with TRBD1 as a possible D gene (5 bases). Material for sequencing was cultured CD8+ T cells derived from PBMCs. The sequence derives from a male donor with HIV. The CDR3 sequence is CASSYKTGPGGTEAFF. The CDR3 region has the DNA TGTGCCAGCAGTTATAAAACAGGCCCCGGGGGCACTGAAGCTTTCTTT.